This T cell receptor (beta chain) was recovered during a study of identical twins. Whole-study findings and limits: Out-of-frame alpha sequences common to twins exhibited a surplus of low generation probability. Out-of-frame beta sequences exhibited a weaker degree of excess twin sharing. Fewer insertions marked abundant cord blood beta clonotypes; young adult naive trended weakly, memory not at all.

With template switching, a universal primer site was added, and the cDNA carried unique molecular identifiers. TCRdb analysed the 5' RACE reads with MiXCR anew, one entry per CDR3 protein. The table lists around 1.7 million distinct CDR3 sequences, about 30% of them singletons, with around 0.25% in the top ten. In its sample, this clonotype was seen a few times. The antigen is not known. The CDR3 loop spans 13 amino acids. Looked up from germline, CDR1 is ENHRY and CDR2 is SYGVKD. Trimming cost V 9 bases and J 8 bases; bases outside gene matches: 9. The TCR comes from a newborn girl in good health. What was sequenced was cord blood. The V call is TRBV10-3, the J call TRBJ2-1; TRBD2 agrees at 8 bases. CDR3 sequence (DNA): TGTGCCATTTCCACTACCGGGAGGGATGAGCAGTTCTTC. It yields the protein CAISTTGRDEQFF.